What follows are 26 T cell receptor beta chains derived from one specimen sequenced in a study of OX40 agonist ivuxolimab in advanced cancers. TCRdb keeps only in-frame clones here, not all; method: immunoSEQ multiplex PCR. The repertoire holds tens of thousands of clones, with roughly 87% as singletons. The sample here was CD4+ or CD8+ T cells sorted from blood, taken in a trial of the OX40 agonist ivuxolimab. The receptors stem from an adult with an advanced solid tumor such as melanoma, head and neck, liver or kidney cancer.

This chain connects TRBV7-2 to TRBJ2-3, with TRBD2 matching over 13 bases. The ends lost 4 bases at V and 5 bases at J; junction bases unmatched: 6. The CDR3 spans 16 residues. Looked up from germline, CDR1 is SGHTA and CDR2 is FQGNSA. CDR3: CASSSTGTSGVDTQYF. The CDR3 DNA is TGTGCCAGCAGCTCGACCGGGACTAGCGGGGTAGATACGCAGTATTTT.

The chain is built from TRBV4-1 and TRBJ2-7, with 8 nucleotides matching TRBD1. There are 15 residues in the CDR3. Germline values: CDR1 MGHRA, CDR2 YSYEKL. Unmatched junction bases numbered 8, after V lost 3 bases and J lost 4 bases. CDR3 coding DNA: TGCGCCAGCAGCCAGACCCGACAGGGGCAGTACGAGCAGTACTTC. It is translated as CASSQTRQGQYEQYF.

The V call is TRBV19, the J call TRBJ1-4; D is ambiguous. V shed 3 bases and J shed 5 bases, with 13 bases lying between them. The length of the CDR3 is 15 residues. CDR1 and CDR2 from the germline V gene are LNHDA and SQIVND (reference sequence). CDR3 nucleotides: TGTGCCAGTAGTATTGGCGTTGCCCTGAATGAAAAACTGTTTTTT. Amino acids: CASSIGVALNEKLFF.

CDR3 bases: TGTGCCAGCAGCCAACAGGGCCTCTCTGGAAACACCATATATTTT. Translation: CASSQQGLSGNTIYF. This chain links TRBV5-4 with TRBJ1-3, with D possibly TRBD1 on 6 matching bases. The V gene lost 4 bases and the J gene lost 0 bases, with 11 bases spanning the gap. Germline CDR1 reads SGHNT; CDR2 reads YYREEE (reference sequence). The CDR3 spans 15 residues.

The chain has TRBV27 and TRBJ2-6, with TRBD1 matching 9 bases. CDR3 length equals 18 residues. V shed 5 bases, J shed 0 bases, and the junction held 8 bases outside the gene matches. Germline values: CDR1 MNHEY, CDR2 SMNVEV (reference sequence). DNA for the CDR3: TGTGCCAGCAGTATGTCTGGACAGGGGCCCTCTGGGGCCAACGTCCTGACTTTC. It yields the protein CASSMSGQGPSGANVLTF.

This sequence joins TRBV29-1 and TRBJ2-3; the D gene is possibly TRBD1 (5 bases). The germline V and J ends were trimmed by 8 bases and 6 bases, with 21 bases remaining between them. This CDR3 is 14 amino acids long. Germline lookup yields CDR1 SQVTM and CDR2 ANQGSEA. CDR3 in amino acids: CSKKTDSYTDTQYF. The CDR3 nucleotides read TGCAGCAAAAAGACAGACTCCTATACGGATACGCAGTATTTT.

The rearrangement uses TRBV6-5 and TRBJ1-2, with D possibly matching TRBD1 (6 bases). V dropped 5 bases and J dropped 4 bases, with 11 bases sitting between them. Germline CDR1 MNHEY, CDR2 SVGAGI. The CDR3 loop spans 13 amino acids. The CDR3 DNA sequence: TGTGCCAGCAGTCCAGACAGGATCTATGGCTACACCTTC. This translates into CASSPDRIYGYTF.

This chain joins TRBV28 and TRBJ2-7, with D perhaps being TRBD1 or TRBD2 (5 bases each). This CDR3 region has 14 residues. V was clipped by 11 bases and J by 3 bases, with 20 bases between them. The germline gives CDR1 MDHEN, CDR2 SYDVKM. The CDR3 DNA follows: TGTGCCGCGAGGGGCCCCCACCGCAGCTACGAGCAGTACTTC. It encodes CAARGPHRSYEQYF.

The chain combines TRBV30 with TRBJ2-2; 8 nucleotides agree with TRBD2. CDR3 length: 14 residues. Germline CDR1 is GTSNPN and CDR2 is SVGIG (reference sequence). V lost 3 bases to trimming and J lost 1 base; unmatched junction nucleotides: 1. The CDR3 DNA is TGTGCCTGGAGAAGCGGGGGGAACACCGGGGAGCTGTTTTTT. Translating gives CAWRSGGNTGELFF.

This chain links TRBV6-4 with TRBJ2-1; D not certain. There are 10 residues in the CDR3. The ends were cut back, 4 bases at V and 6 bases at J, with 1 base in the middle. CDR1 is MRHNA, CDR2 SNTAGT, per germline. CDR3 bases: TGTGCCAGCAGTGTCAATGAGCAGTTCTTC. Residues: CASSVNEQFF.

The chain joins TRBV30 to TRBJ2-7; possible D gene TRBD2, 5 bases. Germline V lookup: CDR1 GTSNPN, CDR2 SVGIG (reference sequence). V shed 1 base and J shed 4 bases, with 14 bases lying between them. The CDR3 length is 14 residues. The CDR3 DNA reads as TGTGCCTGGAGTGGGGGAACAACTAGATACGAGCAGTACTTC. Amino acids: CAWSGGTTRYEQYF.

This rearrangement joins TRBV9 to TRBJ2-1; D is possibly TRBD1 or TRBD2 (6 bases each). The CDR3 loop spans 17 amino acids. V dropped 1 base and J dropped 4 bases, with 18 bases sitting between them. Germline values: CDR1 SGDLS, CDR2 YYNGEE. The CDR3 region has the DNA TGTGCCAGCAGCGTATTAGGTGGGGGGCCAGTATACAATGAGCAGTTCTTC. Translated: CASSVLGGGPVYNEQFF. The entire variable domain, with the rest obtained from reference TRBV9 and TRBJ2-1, is as follows: DSGVTQTPKHLITATGQRVTLRCSPRSGDLSVYWYQQSLDQGLQFLIQYYNGEERAKGNILERFSAQQFPDLHSELNLSSLELGDSALYFCASSVLGGGPVYNEQFFGPGTRLTVL.

The rearrangement joins TRBV19 to TRBJ2-7, with TRBD2 matching over 11 bases. The CDR3 has 15 amino acids. The ends lost 4 bases at V and 3 bases at J; junction bases unmatched: 5. The germline gives CDR1 LNHDA, CDR2 SQIVND (reference sequence). This CDR3 reads CASSRGGLAVYEQYF. Here the CDR3 DNA reads TGTGCCAGTAGTAGAGGGGGACTAGCGGTCTACGAGCAGTACTTC.

This clone occurred once. The chain is built from TRBV6-5 and TRBJ1-2, with D perhaps TRBD1 (5 bases). The V gene's germline CDR1 is MNHEY and CDR2 SVGAGI. The CDR3 runs to 13 residues. V gave up 11 bases and J gave up 6 bases, with 19 bases separating them. The CDR3 sequence is CASALLPGDGYTF. The CDR3 DNA follows: TGTGCCTCCGCGCTTCTACCGGGGGATGGCTACACCTTC.

The V call is TRBV28, the J call TRBJ2-1; maybe TRBD1 (5 bases). The V gene lost 4 bases and the J gene lost 1 base, with 11 bases spanning the gap. Germline-derived CDR1 and CDR2 are MDHEN and SYDVKM. This CDR3 has 15 amino acids. For the CDR3, the DNA is TGTGCCAGCAGTTCCGCAGGGCTGTCCTACAATGAGCAGTTCTTC. This encodes CASSSAGLSYNEQFF.

The chain couples TRBV7-2 to TRBJ1-5, with TRBD1 as a possible D gene (6 bases). Trimming took 3 bases from V and 6 from J, leaving 9 bases between them. Per the germline V gene, CDR1 is SGHTA and CDR2 is FQGNSA. This CDR3 region has 13 residues. The CDR3 protein is CASSFTGFQPQHF. CDR3 in DNA: TGTGCCAGCAGCTTTACAGGGTTTCAGCCCCAGCATTTT.

The chain is built from TRBV5-6 and TRBJ1-3; 9 bases fit TRBD1. V gave up 1 base and J gave up 3 bases; unmatched junction bases: 5. CDR1 is SGHDT and CDR2 is YYEEEE in the germline V gene. The CDR3 is 16 residues long. This CDR3 is CASSLLVTGGGNTIYF. The DNA for the CDR3 is TGTGCCAGCAGCTTGCTTGTGACAGGGGGTGGAAACACCATATATTTT.

The rearrangement joins TRBV7-8 to TRBJ2-3, with D maybe TRBD2 (5 bases). Germline V lookup: CDR1 SGHVS, CDR2 FQNEAQ. Trimming stripped 2 bases from V and 7 bases from J, with 13 bases between. The CDR3 totals 14 residues. CDR3: CASSLTRESYTQYF. The CDR3 DNA reads as TGTGCCAGCAGCTTAACGAGGGAAAGCTATACGCAGTATTTT.

Concerning this clone itself: The final CDR3 position lacks the conserved phenylalanine or tryptophan, pointing to a likely read error. It is unclear where the CDR3 begins or ends on the DNA, so no DNA is shown, and the CDR3 is as TCRdb lists it. The chain carries TRBV28 and TRBJ2-3; the table's D call of TRBD2 was not tested on the DNA. Termini included, the CDR3 measures 12 amino acids. Germline-derived CDR1 and CDR2 are MDHEN and SYDVKM. CDR3 amino acids: CASSSGSTSGGT.

V usage is TRBV4-3 and J usage is TRBJ1-3, with D perhaps matching TRBD1 (5 bases). The CDR3 totals 14 residues. From germline, CDR1 is LGHNA and CDR2 YSLEER. V shed 4 bases and J shed 3 bases, with 10 bases lying between them. The CDR3 sequence: CASSRVGDGNTIYF. CDR3 DNA: TGCGCCAGCAGCCGCGTAGGGGATGGAAACACCATATATTTT.

In its sample, this clone was seen a few times. A read error may produce the germline difference seen at one junction end. CDR3 region: CASSSSRDSSSQPQHF. The CDR3 DNA sequence: TGTGCCAGCAGCTCGTCCCGGGACAGCAGCAGTCAGCCCCAGCATTTT. The V and J genes are TRBV13 and TRBJ1-5; TRBD1 matches at 7 bases. Per the germline V gene, CDR1 is PRHDT and CDR2 is FYEKMQ (reference sequence). There are 16 residues in the CDR3.

The V and J genes are TRBV28 and TRBJ2-1; 8 bases are a match to TRBD2. V shed 10 bases, J shed 2 bases, and the junction held 10 bases outside the gene matches. Looked up from germline, CDR1 is MDHEN and CDR2 is SYDVKM. CDR3 length equals 15 residues. CDR3 protein: CATTIAGPPYNEQFF. As DNA, the CDR3 is TGTGCCACCACAATAGCGGGACCCCCCTACAATGAGCAGTTCTTC.

V usage is TRBV11-2 and J usage is TRBJ2-2; either TRBD1 or TRBD2 may fit D (5 bases each). The CDR3 contains 15 residues. V lost 5 bases and J lost 0, with 10 bases in between. The germline gives CDR1 SGHAT, CDR2 FQNNGV. The chain's CDR3 is CASSRDRSNTGELFF. In DNA, the CDR3 is TGTGCCAGCAGCCGGGACCGTTCGAACACCGGGGAGCTGTTTTTT.

This chain links TRBV19 with TRBJ2-1; 9 nucleotides line up with TRBD2. This CDR3 has 15 residues. CDR1 is LNHDA and CDR2 is SQIVND in the germline V gene (reference sequence). The ends lost 7 bases at V and 9 bases at J; junction bases unmatched: 13. This CDR3 reads CASKFLSGRFGEQFF. The CDR3 bases are TGTGCCAGTAAATTCTTGAGCGGGAGGTTCGGTGAGCAGTTCTTC.

This chain links TRBV6-6 with TRBJ1-3; perhaps TRBD1 as D (5 bases). The length of the CDR3 is 16 residues. The germline V gene encodes CDR1 MNHNY and CDR2 SVGAGI (reference sequence). V lost 0 bases and J lost 2, with 11 bases in between. The CDR3 is CASSYSRDAAGNTIYF. The CDR3 DNA reads as TGTGCCAGCAGTTACTCCAGGGATGCGGCTGGAAACACCATATATTTT.

V gene TRBV7-2 combines with J gene TRBJ1-3; no definite D call. Looked up from germline, CDR1 is SGHTA and CDR2 is FQGNSA. This CDR3 is built from 16 residues. V was pared by 1 base and J by 0 bases, with 10 bases between. The CDR3 here is CASSLGHLSSGNTIYF. The CDR3 coding sequence is TGTGCCAGCAGCTTAGGACATTTGAGCTCTGGAAACACCATATATTTT.